This T cell receptor beta chain was observed in a study of molecular identifiers for immune sequencing clone quantification. Concerning this clonotype: The antigen is unknown. Given a much more abundant clone one base away, this may be a read error.

General study points: Detection of one spiked Jurkat cell's TCR RNA reportedly worked in more than 850,000 naive cells.

This CDR3 has 16 residues. CDR1 SGDLS and CDR2 YYNGEE come from the germline V gene. Previously described methods and listed TCR primers were used for bulk TCR libraries. TCRdb reprocessed the PCR reads via MiXCR and lists one record per CDR3 protein. The sample gives some 100,000 distinct CDR3 sequences, roughly a third of which show up once; about 4.2% is in the top ten. Sequencing was carried out using naive CD8+ T cells from blood, with Jurkat cell RNA spiked in. Regarding subset: FACS-sorted CD8+CD4-CCR7+CD45RA+ naive T cells. This clonotype was obtained from a human donor in good health. Some libraries in this study had Jurkat cell RNA spiked in. The chain employs TRBV9 and TRBJ1-4; no reliable D call. The CDR3 loop reads CASSVGGGETNEKLLF. The CDR3 nucleotides read TGTGCCAGCAGCGTCGGCGGTGGTGAAACTAATGAAAAACTGCTTTTT. Full variable domain (outside the CDR3, taken from reference TRBV9 and TRBJ1-4): DSGVTQTPKHLITATGQRVTLRCSPRSGDLSVYWYQQSLDQGLQFLIQYYNGEERAKGNILERFSAQQFPDLHSELNLSSLELGDSALYFCASSVGGGETNEKLLFGSGTQLSVL.